The clone carrying this T cell receptor beta chain was recorded only once. TCRdb's table, derived via immunoSEQ multiplex PCR, lists solely in-frame clones and lacks some. Here the sample spans under 1,100,000 clones, 65% to 80% being singletons. V was shortened by 3 bases and J by 2 bases, with 10 bases between the two germline ends. The CDR3 sequence is 14 residues long. In germline, CDR1 is SNHLY, CDR2 FYNNEI. These data belong to a study of shared clonotypes between healthy human individuals. This TCR derives from a man in his late teens or twenties in good health. The chain carries TRBV2 and TRBJ2-5; maybe TRBD1 (6 bases). Sequenced input: memory CD4+ T cells sorted from blood. The subset is: CD45RA-negative fraction. The DNA for the CDR3 is TGTGCCAGCAGTGAGGGACAAAGTCAAGAGACCCAGTACTTC. Translation gives CASSEGQSQETQYF.